Described below is a single T cell receptor beta chain sequence and its context. The data were obtained in a study of blood T cell repertoires in COVID-19. Study at large: Some COVID-19 samples were acute and others convalescent; all came from the United States, Italy and Spain. T cells, B-cell-depleted T cells, or PBMCs provided the cDNA or gDNA that served as material.

As processed by the authors: The authors estimated nucleated cell counts from reference gene primer amplification. Clones were read by immunoSEQ multiplex PCR, and TCRdb kept only the in-frame ones, dropping some. V and J calls and clone size follow that table, whereas D and trimming were derived from the DNA. This sample yields 99,000 or so clones, of which around four fifths are seen a single time; approximately 27% belongs to the top ten. This CDR3 has 15 amino acids. Trimming removed 3 bases from V and 3 bases from J; junction bases left unmatched: 7. Looked up from germline, CDR1 is SGHDT and CDR2 is YYEEEE.

The chain combines TRBV5-6 with TRBJ1-1; TRBD1 aligns across 8 bases. The sequencing input was peripheral blood. The TCR was taken from a man in his sixties with acute or convalescent COVID-19. CDR3 protein: CASSWKLQGDTEAFF. DNA of the CDR3: TGTGCCAGCAGCTGGAAGTTACAGGGGGACACTGAAGCTTTCTTT.